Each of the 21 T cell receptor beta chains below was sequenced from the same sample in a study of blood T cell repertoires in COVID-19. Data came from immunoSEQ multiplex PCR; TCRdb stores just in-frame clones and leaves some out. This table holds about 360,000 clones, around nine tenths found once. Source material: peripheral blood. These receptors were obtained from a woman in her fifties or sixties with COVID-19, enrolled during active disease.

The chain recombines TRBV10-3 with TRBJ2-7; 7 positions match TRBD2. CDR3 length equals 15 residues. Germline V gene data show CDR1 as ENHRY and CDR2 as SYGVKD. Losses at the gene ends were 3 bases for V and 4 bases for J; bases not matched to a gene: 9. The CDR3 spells CAISDPGEGVYEQYF. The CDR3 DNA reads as TGTGCCATCAGTGACCCCGGGGAGGGAGTGTACGAGCAGTACTTC.

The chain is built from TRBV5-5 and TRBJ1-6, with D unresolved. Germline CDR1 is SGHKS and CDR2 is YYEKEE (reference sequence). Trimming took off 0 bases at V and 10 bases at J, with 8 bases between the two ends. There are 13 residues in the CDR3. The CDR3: CASSLASGSPLHF. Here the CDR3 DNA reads TGTGCCAGCAGCTTGGCCTCAGGCTCACCCCTCCACTTT.

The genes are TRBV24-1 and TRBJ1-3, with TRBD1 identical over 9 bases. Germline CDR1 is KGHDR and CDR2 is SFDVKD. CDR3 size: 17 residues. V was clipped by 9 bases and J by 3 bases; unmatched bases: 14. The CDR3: CATENRGLRSFGNTIYF. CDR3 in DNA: TGTGCCACCGAGAACAGGGGGCTCCGATCTTTTGGAAACACCATATATTTT.

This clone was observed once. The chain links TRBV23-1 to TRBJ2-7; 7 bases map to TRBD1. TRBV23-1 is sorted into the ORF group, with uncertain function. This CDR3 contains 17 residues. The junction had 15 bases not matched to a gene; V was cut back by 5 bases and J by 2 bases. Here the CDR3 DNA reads TGCGCCAGCAGTGAGGTCGCCGTTGGGACAGCACCCTACGAGCAGTACTTC. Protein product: CASSEVAVGTAPYEQYF.

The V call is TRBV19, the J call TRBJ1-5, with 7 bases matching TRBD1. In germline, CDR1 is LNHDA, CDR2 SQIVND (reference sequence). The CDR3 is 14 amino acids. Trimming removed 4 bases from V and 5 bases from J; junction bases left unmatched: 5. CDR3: CASSKTGWDQPQHF. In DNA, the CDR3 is TGTGCCAGTAGTAAGACAGGGTGGGATCAGCCCCAGCATTTT.

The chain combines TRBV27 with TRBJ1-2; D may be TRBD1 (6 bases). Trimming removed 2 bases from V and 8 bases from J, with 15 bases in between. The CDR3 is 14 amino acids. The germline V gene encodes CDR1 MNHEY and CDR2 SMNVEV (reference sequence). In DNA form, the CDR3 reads TGTGCCAGCAGTTTAAACCAGGGGTCTGCCGGCTACACCTTC. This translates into CASSLNQGSAGYTF.

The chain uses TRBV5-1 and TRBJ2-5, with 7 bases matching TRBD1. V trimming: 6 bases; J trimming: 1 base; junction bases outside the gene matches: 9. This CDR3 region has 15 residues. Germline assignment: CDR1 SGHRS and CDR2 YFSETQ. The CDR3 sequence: CASTFTQGPQETQYF. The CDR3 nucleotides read TGCGCCAGCACCTTCACACAGGGGCCCCAAGAGACCCAGTACTTC.

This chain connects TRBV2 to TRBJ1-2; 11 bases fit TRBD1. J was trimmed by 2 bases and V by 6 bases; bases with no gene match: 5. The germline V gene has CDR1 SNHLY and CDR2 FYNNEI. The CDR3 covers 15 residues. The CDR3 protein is CASRAGQGENYGYTF. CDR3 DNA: TGTGCCAGCAGGGCGGGACAGGGGGAAAACTATGGCTACACCTTC.

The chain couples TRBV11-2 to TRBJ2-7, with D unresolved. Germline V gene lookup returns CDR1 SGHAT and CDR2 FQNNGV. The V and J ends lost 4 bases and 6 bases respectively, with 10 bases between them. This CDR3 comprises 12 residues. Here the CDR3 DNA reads TGTGCCAGCAGCTCTTTAGCCGCCGAGCAGTACTTC. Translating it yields CASSSLAAEQYF.

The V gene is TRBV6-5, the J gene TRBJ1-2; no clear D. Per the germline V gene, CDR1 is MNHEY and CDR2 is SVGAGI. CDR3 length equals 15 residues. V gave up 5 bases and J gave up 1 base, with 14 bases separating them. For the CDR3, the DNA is TGTGCCAGCAGTCTGTTACCTCGGGGTAACTATGGCTACACCTTC. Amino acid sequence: CASSLLPRGNYGYTF.

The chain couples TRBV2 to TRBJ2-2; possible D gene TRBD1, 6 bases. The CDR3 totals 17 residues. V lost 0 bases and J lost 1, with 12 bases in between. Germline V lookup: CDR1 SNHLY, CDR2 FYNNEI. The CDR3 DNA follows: TGTGCCAGCAGTGAAGCGCTTCTGGGACAGAACACCGGGGAGCTGTTTTTT. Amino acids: CASSEALLGQNTGELFF.

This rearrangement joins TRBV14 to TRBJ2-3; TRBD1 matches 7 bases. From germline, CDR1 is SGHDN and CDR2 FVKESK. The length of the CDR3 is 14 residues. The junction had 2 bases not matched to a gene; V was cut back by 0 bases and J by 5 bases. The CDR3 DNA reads TGTGCCAGCAGCCAAGAAGCAGGGGGAGATACGCAGTATTTT. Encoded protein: CASSQEAGGDTQYF.

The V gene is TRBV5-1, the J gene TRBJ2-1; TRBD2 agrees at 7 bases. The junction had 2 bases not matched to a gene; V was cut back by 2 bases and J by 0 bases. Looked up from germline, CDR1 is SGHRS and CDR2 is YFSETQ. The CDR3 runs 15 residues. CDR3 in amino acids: CASSFGGGSYNEQFF. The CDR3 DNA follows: TGCGCCAGCAGCTTTGGCGGGGGCTCCTACAATGAGCAGTTCTTC.

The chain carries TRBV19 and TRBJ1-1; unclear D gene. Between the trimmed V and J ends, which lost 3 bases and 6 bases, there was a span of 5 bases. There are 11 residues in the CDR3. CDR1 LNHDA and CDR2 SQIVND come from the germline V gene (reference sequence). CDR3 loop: CASSMFAEAFF. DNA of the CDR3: TGTGCCAGTAGTATGTTCGCTGAAGCTTTCTTT.

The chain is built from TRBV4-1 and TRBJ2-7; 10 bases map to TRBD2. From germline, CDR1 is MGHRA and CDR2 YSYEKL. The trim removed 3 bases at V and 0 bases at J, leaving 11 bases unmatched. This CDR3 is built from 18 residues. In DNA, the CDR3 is TGCGCCAGCAGCCACCTTCTTGCTAGCGGGGGTGGCTCCTACGAGCAGTACTTC. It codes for CASSHLLASGGGSYEQYF.

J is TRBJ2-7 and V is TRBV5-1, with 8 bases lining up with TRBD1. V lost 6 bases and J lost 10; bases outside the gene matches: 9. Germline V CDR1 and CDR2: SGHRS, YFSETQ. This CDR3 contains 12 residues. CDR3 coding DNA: TGCGCCAGCACTGGACAGGGAGTGGGACAGTACTTC. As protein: CASTGQGVGQYF.

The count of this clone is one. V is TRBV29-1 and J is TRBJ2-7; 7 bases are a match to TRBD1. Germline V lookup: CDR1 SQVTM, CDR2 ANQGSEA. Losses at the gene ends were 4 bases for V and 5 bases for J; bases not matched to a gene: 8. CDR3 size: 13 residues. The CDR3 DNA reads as TGCAGCGTTGGGTGGCTTACAGGGGACGAGCAGTACTTC. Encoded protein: CSVGWLTGDEQYF.

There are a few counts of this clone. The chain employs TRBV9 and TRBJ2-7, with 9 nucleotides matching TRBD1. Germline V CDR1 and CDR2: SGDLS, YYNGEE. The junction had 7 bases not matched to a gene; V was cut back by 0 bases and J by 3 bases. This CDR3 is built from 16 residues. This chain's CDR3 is CASSVEGQGGFYEQYF. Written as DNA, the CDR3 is TGTGCCAGCAGCGTAGAGGGACAGGGAGGTTTCTACGAGCAGTACTTC.

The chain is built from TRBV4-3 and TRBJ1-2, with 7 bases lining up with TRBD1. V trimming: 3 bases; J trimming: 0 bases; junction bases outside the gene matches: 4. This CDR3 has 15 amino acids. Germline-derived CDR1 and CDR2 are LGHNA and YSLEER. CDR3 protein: CASSQSGTANYGYTF. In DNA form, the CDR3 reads TGCGCCAGCAGCCAGTCCGGGACAGCTAACTATGGCTACACCTTC.

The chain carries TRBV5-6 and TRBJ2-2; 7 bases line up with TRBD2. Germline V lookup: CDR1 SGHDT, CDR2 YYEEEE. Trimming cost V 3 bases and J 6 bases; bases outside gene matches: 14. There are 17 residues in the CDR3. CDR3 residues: CASSSTSRGGDAGELFF. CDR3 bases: TGTGCCAGCAGCTCGACTAGCAGAGGTGGTGATGCCGGGGAGCTGTTTTTT.

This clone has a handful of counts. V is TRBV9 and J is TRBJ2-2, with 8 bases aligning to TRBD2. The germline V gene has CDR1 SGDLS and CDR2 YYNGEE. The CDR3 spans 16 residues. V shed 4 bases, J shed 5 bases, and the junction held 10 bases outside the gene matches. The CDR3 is CASSPPSTGGTGELFF. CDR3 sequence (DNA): TGTGCCAGCAGCCCTCCCTCGACGGGGGGGACCGGGGAGCTGTTTTTT.